This TCR beta chain came from a study of T cells in Graves' hyperthyroidism and ophthalmopathy. In this sample, this clonotype turned up a few times. The V end lost 6 bases, the J end lost 5 bases, and 12 bases lay between the germline ends. This CDR3 comprises 12 residues. Germline CDR1 SQVTM, CDR2 ANQGSEA. Amplified TCR beta CDR3 regions came from RNA transcripts. Carried out on the TCR CDR3, a first-round RT-PCR used the HTBI primer set. A single record per CDR3 protein comes from TCRdb applying MiXCR to the multiplex PCR reads. The sample has hundreds of thousands of distinct CDR3 sequences, less than 15% seen once.

The chain recombines TRBV29-1 with TRBJ2-3; the D is unclear. This TCR was recovered from a woman aged 18-29 years with Graves' hyperthyroidism. Sequencing used blood. The CDR3 sequence is CSVGLRIDTQYF. CDR3 in DNA: TGCAGCGTGGGCCTGAGGATAGATACGCAGTATTTT.